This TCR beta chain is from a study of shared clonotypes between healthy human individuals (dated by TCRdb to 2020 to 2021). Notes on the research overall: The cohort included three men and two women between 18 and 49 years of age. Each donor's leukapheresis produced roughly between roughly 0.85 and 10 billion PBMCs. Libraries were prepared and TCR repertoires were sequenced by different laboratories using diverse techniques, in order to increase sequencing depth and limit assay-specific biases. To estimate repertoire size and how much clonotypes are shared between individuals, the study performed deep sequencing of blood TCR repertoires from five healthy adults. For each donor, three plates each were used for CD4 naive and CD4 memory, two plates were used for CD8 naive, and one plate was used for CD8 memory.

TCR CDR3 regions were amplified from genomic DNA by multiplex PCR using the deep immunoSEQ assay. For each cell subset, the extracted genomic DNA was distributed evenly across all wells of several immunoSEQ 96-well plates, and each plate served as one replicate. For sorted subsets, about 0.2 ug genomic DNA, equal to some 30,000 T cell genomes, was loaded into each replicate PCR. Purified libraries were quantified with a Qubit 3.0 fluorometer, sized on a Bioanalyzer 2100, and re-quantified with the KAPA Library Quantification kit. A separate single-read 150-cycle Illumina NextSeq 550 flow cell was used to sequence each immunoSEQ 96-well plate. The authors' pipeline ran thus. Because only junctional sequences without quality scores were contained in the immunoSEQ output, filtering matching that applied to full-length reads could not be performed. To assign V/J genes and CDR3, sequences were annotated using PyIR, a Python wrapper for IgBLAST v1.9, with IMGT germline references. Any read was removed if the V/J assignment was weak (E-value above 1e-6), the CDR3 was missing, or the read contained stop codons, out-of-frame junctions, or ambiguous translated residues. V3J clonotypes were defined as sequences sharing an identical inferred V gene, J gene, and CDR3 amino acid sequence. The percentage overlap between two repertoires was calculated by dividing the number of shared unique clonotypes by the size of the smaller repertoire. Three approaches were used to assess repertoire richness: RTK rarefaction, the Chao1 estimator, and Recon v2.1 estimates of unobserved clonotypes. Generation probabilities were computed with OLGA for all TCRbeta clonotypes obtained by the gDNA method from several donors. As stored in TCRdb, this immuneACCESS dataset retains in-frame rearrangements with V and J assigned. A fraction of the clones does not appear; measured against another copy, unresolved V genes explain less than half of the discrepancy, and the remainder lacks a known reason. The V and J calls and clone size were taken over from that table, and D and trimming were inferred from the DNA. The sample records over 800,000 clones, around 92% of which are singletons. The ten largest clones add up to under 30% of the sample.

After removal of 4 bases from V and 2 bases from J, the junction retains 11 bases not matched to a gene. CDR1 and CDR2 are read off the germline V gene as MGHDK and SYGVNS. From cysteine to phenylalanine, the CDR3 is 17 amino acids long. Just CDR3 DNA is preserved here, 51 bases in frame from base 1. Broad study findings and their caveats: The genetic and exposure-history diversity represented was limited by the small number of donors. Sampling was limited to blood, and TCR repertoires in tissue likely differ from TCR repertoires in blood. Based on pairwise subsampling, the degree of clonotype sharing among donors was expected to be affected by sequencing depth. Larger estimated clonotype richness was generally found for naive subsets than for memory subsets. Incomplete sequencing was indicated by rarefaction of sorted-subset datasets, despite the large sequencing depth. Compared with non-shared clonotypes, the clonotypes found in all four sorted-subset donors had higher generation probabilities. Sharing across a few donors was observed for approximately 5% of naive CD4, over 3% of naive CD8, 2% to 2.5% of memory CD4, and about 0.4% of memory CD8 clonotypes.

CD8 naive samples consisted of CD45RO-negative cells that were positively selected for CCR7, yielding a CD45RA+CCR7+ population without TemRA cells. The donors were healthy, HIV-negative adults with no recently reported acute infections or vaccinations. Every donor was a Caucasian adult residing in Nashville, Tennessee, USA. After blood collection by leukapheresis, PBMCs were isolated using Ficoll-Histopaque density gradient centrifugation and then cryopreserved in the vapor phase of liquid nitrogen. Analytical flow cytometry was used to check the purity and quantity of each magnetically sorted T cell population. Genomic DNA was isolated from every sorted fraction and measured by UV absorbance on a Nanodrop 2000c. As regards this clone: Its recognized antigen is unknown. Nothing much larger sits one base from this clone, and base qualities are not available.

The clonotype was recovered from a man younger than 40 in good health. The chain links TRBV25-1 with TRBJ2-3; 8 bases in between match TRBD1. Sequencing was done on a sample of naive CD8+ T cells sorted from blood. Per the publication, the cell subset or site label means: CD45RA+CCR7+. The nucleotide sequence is TGTGCCAGCAGTGTATTATCGGGACAGGATTACACAGATACGCAGTATTTT. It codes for CASSVLSGQDYTDTQYF. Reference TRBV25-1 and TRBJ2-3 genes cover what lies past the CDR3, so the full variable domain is EADIYQTPRYLVIGTGKKITLECSQTMGHDKMYWYQQDPGMELHLIHYSYGVNSTEKGDLSSESTVSRIRTEHFPLTLESARPSHTSQYLCASSVLSGQDYTDTQYFGPGTRLTVL.